These 16 T cell receptor beta chains came from one sample sequenced in a study of blood T cell repertoires in COVID-19. TCRdb's table, derived via immunoSEQ multiplex PCR, lists solely in-frame clones and lacks some. Of around 210,000 clones in the sample, roughly 82% were seen once. The sample was peripheral blood. Receptors originate from a human donor in a cohort sampled during active COVID-19.

This clone was picked up a small number of times. The CDR3 sequence: CASSRDSNQPQHF. The CDR3 DNA reads TGTGCCAGCAGCAGGGATAGCAATCAGCCCCAGCATTTT. The V call is TRBV6-5, the J call TRBJ1-5; D may be TRBD1 (5 bases). The germline gives CDR1 MNHEY, CDR2 SVGAGI. The CDR3 loop spans 13 amino acids. V lost 6 bases, J lost 0 bases, and 6 bases lay in between.

The gene calls are TRBV6-6 and TRBJ2-1, with D possibly matching TRBD1 (7 bases). The CDR3 has 16 residues. Trimming removed 5 bases from V and 7 bases from J, with 21 bases in between. Germline V gene sequence: CDR1 MNHNY, CDR2 SVGAGI (reference sequence). The CDR3: CASSRGQARGGNEQFF. The CDR3 DNA sequence: TGTGCCAGCAGTAGGGGGCAGGCCCGTGGGGGGAATGAGCAGTTCTTC.

The rearrangement joins TRBV25-1 to TRBJ2-3, with 7 bases fitting TRBD2. Germline V gene data show CDR1 as MGHDK and CDR2 as SYGVNS. Trimming at V came to 4 bases and at J to 4 bases, leaving 8 bases not matched to a gene. The CDR3 is 15 amino acids. This CDR3 is CASSGRGLPPDTQYF. The CDR3 nucleotides are TGTGCCAGCAGTGGGCGGGGACTACCGCCAGATACGCAGTATTTT.

The genes are TRBV19 and TRBJ2-1; TRBD2 matches 8 bases. The CDR3 length is 14 residues. V lost 6 bases to trimming and J lost 10 bases; unmatched junction nucleotides: 11. CDR1 and CDR2 (germline): LNHDA, SQIVND (reference sequence). CDR3 protein: CASSVSGTRGEQFF. CDR3 in DNA: TGTGCCAGTAGCGTTTCCGGGACTAGAGGCGAGCAGTTCTTC.

This clone was detected only once. CDR3 nucleotide sequence: TGTGCCAGCTCACCACCATTCGCAGGGCACTACGAGCAGTACTTC. Translated: CASSPPFAGHYEQYF. The gene calls are TRBV18 and TRBJ2-7; tentative D call: TRBD1 (5 bases). The CDR3 has 15 amino acids. The germline gives CDR1 KGHSH, CDR2 LQKENI. V dropped 0 bases and J dropped 3 bases, with 12 bases sitting between them. Based on the CDR3 plus reference TRBV18 and TRBJ2-7, the full variable domain is NAGVMQNPRHLVRRRGQEARLRCSPMKGHSHVYWYRQLPEEGLKFMVYLQKENIIDESGMPKERFSAEFPKEGPSILRIQQVVRGDSAAYFCASSPPFAGHYEQYFGPGTRLTVT.

This clone was recorded once. This sequence joins TRBV7-6 and TRBJ2-1, with TRBD2 matching over 11 bases. With 3 bases clipped from V and 4 bases from J, the junction kept 5 bases outside the gene matches. The V gene's germline CDR1 is SGHVS and CDR2 FNYEAQ. This CDR3 spans 16 amino acids. The CDR3 nucleotides read TGTGCCAGCAGCTTCCGTCCTAGCGGGAGGTACAATGAGCAGTTCTTC. Translating it yields CASSFRPSGRYNEQFF.

The CDR3 nucleotides read TGTGCCAGCAGCTTTACCGGGATGGGCACAGATACGCAGTATTTT. Protein sequence: CASSFTGMGTDTQYF. The V call is TRBV7-8, the J call TRBJ2-3; tentatively, D is TRBD2 (5 bases). V was trimmed by 3 bases and J by 1 base, leaving 11 bases between them. In germline, CDR1 is SGHVS, CDR2 FQNEAQ. This CDR3 comprises 15 residues.

DNA for the CDR3: TGTGCCAGCATGCCTAGCGGGGGGGAGGAGCAGTACTTC. Its protein is CASMPSGGEEQYF. The V gene is TRBV12-3 or TRBV12-4, the J gene TRBJ2-7, with 12 bases fitting TRBD2. The CDR3 extends over 13 amino acids. The junction had 5 bases not matched to a gene; V was cut back by 7 bases and J by 7 bases.

The J gene is TRBJ1-4, the V gene TRBV6-1; TRBD1 matches 8 bases. From germline, CDR1 is MNHNS and CDR2 SASEGT. Trimming at V came to 4 bases and at J to 4 bases, leaving 14 bases not matched to a gene. The CDR3 has 18 amino acids. As DNA, the CDR3 is TGTGCCAGCAGTGGGGTCAGTCAGGGGGCCCGAATTAATGAAAAACTGTTTTTT. This encodes CASSGVSQGARINEKLFF.

V gene TRBV5-1 combines with J gene TRBJ2-4; 11 bases line up with TRBD2. The CDR3 runs 19 residues. The trim removed 0 bases at V and 0 bases at J, leaving 8 bases unmatched. Germline-derived CDR1 and CDR2 are SGHRS and YFSETQ. CDR3 sequence (DNA): TGCGCCAGCAGCTTGGGACTAGCGGGGCAGCCCTTAGCCAAAAACATTCAGTACTTC. It is translated as CASSLGLAGQPLAKNIQYF.

The J gene is TRBJ1-5, the V gene TRBV6-1, with TRBD1 as a possible D gene (5 bases). The CDR3 length is 15 residues. CDR1 is MNHNS, CDR2 SASEGT, per germline. V lost 0 bases, J lost 6 bases, and 12 bases lay in between. In nucleotides, the CDR3 is TGTGCCAGCAGTGAAGCAGGAGGGGTTGGTCAGCCCCAGCATTTT. Translated: CASSEAGGVGQPQHF.

The J gene is TRBJ2-1, the V gene TRBV3-1 (or the pseudogene TRBV3-2), with TRBD2 matching 9 bases. This CDR3 contains 13 residues. V dropped 4 bases and J dropped 10; count of bases not matched to a gene: 5. From germline, CDR1 is LGHDT and CDR2 YNNKEL (reference sequence). The CDR3 loop is CASSLSGRTEQFF. The CDR3 DNA reads as TGTGCCAGCAGCCTGAGCGGGAGGACCGAGCAGTTCTTC.

Here the CDR3 DNA reads TGTGCCAGCAGCGTTAGACTGTATAGTTACGAGCAGTACTTC. Encoded protein: CASSVRLYSYEQYF. This sequence joins TRBV7-2 and TRBJ2-7; D unclear. V dropped 5 bases and J dropped 4 bases, with 15 bases sitting between them. CDR3 length: 14 residues. Germline V lookup: CDR1 SGHTA, CDR2 FQGNSA.

This chain's CDR3 is CASRQGPSEQYF. The CDR3 DNA is TGTGCCAGCAGACAGGGCCCGTCCGAGCAGTACTTC. This chain connects TRBV6-5 to TRBJ2-7; D might be TRBD1 (6 bases). This CDR3 comprises 12 residues. Per germline, CDR1 MNHEY and CDR2 SVGAGI. V lost 6 bases, J lost 6 bases, and 12 bases lay in between.

The rearrangement uses TRBV28 and TRBJ2-1; 7 bases align to TRBD2. Germline V lookup: CDR1 MDHEN, CDR2 SYDVKM. Trimming removed 8 bases from V and 4 bases from J; junction bases left unmatched: 8. The CDR3 contains 14 residues. CDR3 in DNA: TGTGCCAGCGGTCTACAGCGGGAATACAATGAGCAGTTCTTC. It encodes CASGLQREYNEQFF.

The chain couples TRBV5-1 to TRBJ1-6, with no clear D. The V end lost 2 bases, the J end lost 5 bases, and 8 bases lay between the germline ends. The CDR3 spans 14 residues. Germline loops: CDR1 SGHRS, CDR2 YFSETQ. The DNA of the CDR3 is TGCGCCAGCAGCTTTAGCATTAATAATTCACCCCTCCACTTT. Protein product: CASSFSINNSPLHF.